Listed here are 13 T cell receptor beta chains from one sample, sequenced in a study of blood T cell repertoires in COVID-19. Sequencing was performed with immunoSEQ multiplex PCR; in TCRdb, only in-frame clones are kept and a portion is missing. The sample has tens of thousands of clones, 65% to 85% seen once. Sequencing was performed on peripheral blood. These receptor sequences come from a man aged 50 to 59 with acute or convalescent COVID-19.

The CDR3 coding sequence is TGTGCCAGTAGTTACGGGAACTACGAGCAGTACTTC. The encoded protein is CASSYGNYEQYF. V usage is TRBV7-9 and J usage is TRBJ2-7, with a tentative D call TRBD2 (5 bases). Trimming removed 9 bases from V and 3 bases from J, with 12 bases in between. The CDR3 totals 12 residues. From germline, CDR1 is SEHNR and CDR2 FQNEAQ (reference sequence).

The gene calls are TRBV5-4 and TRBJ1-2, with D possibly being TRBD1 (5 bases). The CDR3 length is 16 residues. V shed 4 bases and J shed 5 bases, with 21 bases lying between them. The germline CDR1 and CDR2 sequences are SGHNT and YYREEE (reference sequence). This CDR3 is CASSPEGQGIWYGYTF. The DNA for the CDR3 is TGTGCCAGCAGCCCAGAAGGGCAGGGTATTTGGTATGGCTACACCTTC.

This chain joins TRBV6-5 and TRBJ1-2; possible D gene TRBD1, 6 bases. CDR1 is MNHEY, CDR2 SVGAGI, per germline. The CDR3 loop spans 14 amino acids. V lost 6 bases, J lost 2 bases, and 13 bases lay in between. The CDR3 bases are TGTGCCAGCAGCCTCTCAGGGGTGAACTATGGCTACACCTTC. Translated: CASSLSGVNYGYTF.

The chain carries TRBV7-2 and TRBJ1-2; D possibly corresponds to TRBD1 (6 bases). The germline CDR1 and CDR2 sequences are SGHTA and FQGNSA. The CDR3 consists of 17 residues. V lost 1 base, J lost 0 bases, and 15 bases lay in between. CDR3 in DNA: TGTGCCAGCAGCTTAGTGGTCACCGGACAGACTAACTATGGCTACACCTTC. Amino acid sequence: CASSLVVTGQTNYGYTF.

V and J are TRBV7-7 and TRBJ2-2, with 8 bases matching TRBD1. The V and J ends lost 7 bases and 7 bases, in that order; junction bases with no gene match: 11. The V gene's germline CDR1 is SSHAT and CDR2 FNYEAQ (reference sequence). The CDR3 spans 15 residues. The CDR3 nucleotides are TGTGCCAGCACCCAAGGGCAGGGGGCGATCGGGGAGCTGTTTTTT. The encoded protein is CASTQGQGAIGELFF.

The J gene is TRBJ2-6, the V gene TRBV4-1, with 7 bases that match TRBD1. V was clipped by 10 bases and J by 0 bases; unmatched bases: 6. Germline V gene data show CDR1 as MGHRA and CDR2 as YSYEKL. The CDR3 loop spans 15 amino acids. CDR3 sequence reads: CATGQVLSGANVLTF. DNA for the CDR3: TGCGCCACCGGACAGGTACTCTCTGGGGCCAACGTCCTGACTTTC.

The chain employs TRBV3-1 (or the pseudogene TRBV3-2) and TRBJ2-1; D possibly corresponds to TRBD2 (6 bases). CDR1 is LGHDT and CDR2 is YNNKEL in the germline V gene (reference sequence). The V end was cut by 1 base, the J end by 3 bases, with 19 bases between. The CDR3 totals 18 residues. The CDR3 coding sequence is TGTGCCAGCAGCCAAGCTCCCCCAGCGGGTGCATACTACAATGAGCAGTTCTTC. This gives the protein CASSQAPPAGAYYNEQFF.

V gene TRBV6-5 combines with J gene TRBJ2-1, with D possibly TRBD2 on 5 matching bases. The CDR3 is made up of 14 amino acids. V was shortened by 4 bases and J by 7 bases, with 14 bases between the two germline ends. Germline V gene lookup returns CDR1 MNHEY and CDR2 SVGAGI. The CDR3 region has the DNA TGTGCCAGCAGTTTACTTCTGAGGGTAAATGAGCAGTTCTTC. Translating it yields CASSLLLRVNEQFF.

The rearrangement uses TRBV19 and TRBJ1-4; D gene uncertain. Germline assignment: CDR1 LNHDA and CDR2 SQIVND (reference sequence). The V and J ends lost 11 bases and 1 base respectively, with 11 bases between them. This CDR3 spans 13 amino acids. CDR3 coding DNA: TGTGCCTCATCGGGAGGAACTAATGAAAAACTGTTTTTT. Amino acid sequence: CASSGGTNEKLFF. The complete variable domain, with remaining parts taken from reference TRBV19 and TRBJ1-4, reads DGGITQSPKYLFRKEGQNVTLSCEQNLNHDAMYWYRQDPGQGLRLIYYSQIVNDFQKGDIAEGYSVSREKKESFPLTVTSAQKNPTAFYLCASSGGTNEKLFFGSGTQLSVL.

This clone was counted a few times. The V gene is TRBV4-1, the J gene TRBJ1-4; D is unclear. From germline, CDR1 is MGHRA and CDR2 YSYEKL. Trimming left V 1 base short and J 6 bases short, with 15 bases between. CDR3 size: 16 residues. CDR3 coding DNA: TGCGCCAGCAGCCAAGTCCTGGGAGGCCCCGATGAAAAACTGTTTTTT. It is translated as CASSQVLGGPDEKLFF.

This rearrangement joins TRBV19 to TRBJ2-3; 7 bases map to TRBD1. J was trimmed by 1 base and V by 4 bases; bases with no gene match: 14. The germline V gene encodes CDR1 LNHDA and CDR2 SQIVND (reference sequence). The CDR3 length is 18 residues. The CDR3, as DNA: TGTGCCAGTAGTAAGGGGGCCTTTCCAAACTCGCGCACAGATACGCAGTATTTT. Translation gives CASSKGAFPNSRTDTQYF.

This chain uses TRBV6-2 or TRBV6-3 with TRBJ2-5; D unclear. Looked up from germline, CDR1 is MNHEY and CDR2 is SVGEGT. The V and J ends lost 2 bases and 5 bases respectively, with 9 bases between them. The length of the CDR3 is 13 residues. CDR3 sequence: CASSYVAVETQYF. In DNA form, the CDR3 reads TGTGCCAGCAGTTACGTGGCAGTTGAGACCCAGTACTTC.

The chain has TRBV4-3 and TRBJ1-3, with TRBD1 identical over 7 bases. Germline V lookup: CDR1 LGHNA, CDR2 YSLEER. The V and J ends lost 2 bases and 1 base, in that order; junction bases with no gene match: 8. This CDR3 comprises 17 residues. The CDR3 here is CASSQQPQGGSGNTIYF. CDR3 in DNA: TGCGCCAGCAGCCAACAACCCCAGGGGGGTTCTGGAAACACCATATATTTT.